This T cell receptor (beta chain) was retrieved from a study of OX40 agonist ivuxolimab in advanced cancers. This CDR3 is built from 14 residues. With V trimmed by 4 bases and J by 5 bases, 6 bases remained unmatched. The germline V gene has CDR1 SGHTA and CDR2 FQGNSA. This table comes from immunoSEQ multiplex PCR, and its TCRdb copy is limited to in-frame clones, with some not included. Of under 20,000 clones listed, around 83% are singletons. This receptor was obtained from an adult with an advanced solid tumor such as melanoma, head and neck, liver or kidney cancer. This chain joins TRBV7-2 and TRBJ2-3; 7 bases are a match to TRBD2. Sequences were derived from CD4+ or CD8+ T cells sorted from blood, sampled in a trial of the OX40 agonist ivuxolimab. CDR3 bases: TGTGCCAGCAGCTCAAAGCGGGATCTAGATACGCAGTATTTT. Residues: CASSSKRDLDTQYF.